The source of this TCR beta chain is a study of cytomegalovirus exposure and HLA in healthy donors. Overall study findings and caveats: Per a later analysis, HLA-associated TCR beta chains showed more clonal expansion than other, equally common TCR beta chains.

Primers included in the PCR were 60 Vbeta and 13 Jbeta primers. The repertoire was sequenced with immunoSEQ multiplex PCR; TCRdb's copy has only in-frame clones and lacks some. The table includes about 140,000 clones, 80% detected once. The CDR3 length is 13 residues. Germline values: CDR1 MNHEY, CDR2 SVGAGI. V was clipped by 8 bases and J by 2 bases; unmatched bases: 3. Turning to this clone: Its antigen is unidentified.

The chain joins TRBV6-5 to TRBJ2-3; 8 bases map to TRBD1. The TCR sequence derives from a female donor in good health and CMV-seronegative. The sequencing sample was made of PBMCs. The CDR3 protein is CASGRGLTDTQYF. CDR3 bases: TGTGCCAGCGGCAGGGGGCTCACAGATACGCAGTATTTT.